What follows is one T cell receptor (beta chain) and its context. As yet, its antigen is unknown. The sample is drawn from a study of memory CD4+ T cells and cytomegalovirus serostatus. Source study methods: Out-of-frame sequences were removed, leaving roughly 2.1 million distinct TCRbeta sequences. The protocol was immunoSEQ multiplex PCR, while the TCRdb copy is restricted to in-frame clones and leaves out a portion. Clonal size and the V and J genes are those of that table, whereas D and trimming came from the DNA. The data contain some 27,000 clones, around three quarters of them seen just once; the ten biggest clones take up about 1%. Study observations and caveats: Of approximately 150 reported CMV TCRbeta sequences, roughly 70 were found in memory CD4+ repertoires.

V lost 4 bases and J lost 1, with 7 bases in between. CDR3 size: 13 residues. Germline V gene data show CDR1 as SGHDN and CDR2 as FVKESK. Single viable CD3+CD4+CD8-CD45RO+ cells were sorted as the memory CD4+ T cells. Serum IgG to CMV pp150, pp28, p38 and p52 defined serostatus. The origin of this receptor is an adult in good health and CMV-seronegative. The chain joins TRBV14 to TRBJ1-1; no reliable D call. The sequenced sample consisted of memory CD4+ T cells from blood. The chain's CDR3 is CASSLERNTEAFF. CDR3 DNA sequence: TGTGCCAGCAGCCTCGAGAGGAACACTGAAGCTTTCTTT.